The entry that follows covers one T cell receptor (beta chain) sequence. Its binding antigen is unknown. Within one base of it there is no much larger clone, and no base qualities were kept. These data are taken from a study of blood T cells in healthy people across ages (dated by TCRdb to between 2015 and 2016). Regarding the complete study: In model experiments, template switching captured roughly one uniquely barcoded TCR beta cDNA molecule for every two T cells. Donors were grouped into four age groups: young (average approximately 15 years), middle-aged (39), aged (around 56) and long-lived (around 82). The study analyzed two additional independent replicas of 1 million unique cDNA reads from the same blood draw for two donors, one aged 18 to 29 and one aged 80 or older. The study measured age-related changes in TCR beta repertoire diversity using deep sequencing normalized with unique cDNA molecular identifiers. To avoid experimental bias, donors of different ages were randomly spread across the sequencing lanes. The research as a whole found: Since profiling was done on bulk unsorted PBMCs, naive and antigen-experienced compartments could not be conclusively compared. As age increased, observed TCR beta diversity per million T cells dropped in a roughly linear way, and a significant reduction was already evident by age about 36. Compared with the aged group, the long-lived group had more naive CD4+ T cells, fewer expanded clones and increased TCR diversity, a pattern suggesting age selection. Donor CMV infection status was unknown, potentially confounding age-related changes in expanded clonotypes. There was a strong correlation between observed TCR beta diversity and the percentage of naive T cells measured by flow cytometry. Estimates of total diversity based on one million sequenced T cells were considered lower bounds and underestimates.

The 39 donors, aged about 6 to 100 years, were systemically healthy Caucasian individuals from Russia. About 10 milliliters of peripheral blood were collected from each donor into EDTA-treated Vacutainer tubes. PBMCs were isolated by Ficoll-Paque density-gradient centrifugation, with at least 7 million obtained per sample. Total RNA was extracted from PBMCs with Trizol reagent, with at least 6 micrograms obtained per sample. For every donor, an aliquot of PBMCs went through flow cytometry to measure the percentages of naive CD45RAhigh/CD27high T cells. The library was made by 5' RACE. A second PCR of about 7 to 12 cycles was run with a J-beta primer mix and a sample-barcoded 5' primer. A template-switch 5' adaptor carrying 12 random nucleotides introduced a unique molecular identifier onto each TCR beta cDNA molecule. Each sample yielded at least 2.5 million CDR3-containing paired-end reads. First-strand cDNA synthesis was performed from all RNA using the Mint cDNA synthesis kit, with priming by a TRBC-specific oligonucleotide. After uracil-DNA glycosylase treatment, a first 18-cycle PCR used universal primers M1SS and BC2_uni_R on all cDNA. Concerning the study's data processing: Each sample was normalized by randomly selecting 1 million high-quality reads, each carrying a distinct molecular identifier. Reads with shared molecular identifiers were discarded instead of being binned into consensus sequences. MiTCR, set to a Q25 quality threshold and the strictest error-elimination algorithm, was used for CDR3 identification, clonotype clustering and error correction. Lower-bound total TCR beta diversity was estimated with a nonparametric unseen species model using Euler transformation. The public reads were run again by TCRdb, first through fastp at Q25 and then through MiXCR, and only productive beta chains were kept. Under each unique CDR3 protein, matching rows form one entry showing the most common genes and DNA. For this entry, the V and J calls and clone size follow TCRdb and not the study's own pipeline. For this sample there are some 1.8 million distinct CDR3 sequences; around 42% appear just once. In total, the top ten clones hold about 23% of the sample.

V lost 4 bases and J lost 2 bases; the stretch between them is 16 bases long. Including cysteine and phenylalanine, the CDR3 has 17 amino acids. Solely the CDR3 DNA is kept, with 51 bases framed from the first base. Sequences SGHKS (CDR1) and YYEKEE (CDR2) are obtained from the germline V gene (reference sequence). The chain joins TRBV5-5 to TRBJ2-6; no D gene call is confident. The sequenced sample consisted of blood. The TCR originated in a human donor in good health. CDR3 reads: CASSLQWGTTGANVLTF. In nucleotide form, the sequence is TGTGCCAGCAGCCTCCAGTGGGGAACTACTGGGGCCAACGTCCTGACTTTC.